The 8 T cell receptor beta chains below come from one sample, sequenced in a study of graft-versus-host responses after intestinal transplantation. Sequenced by immunoSEQ multiplex PCR; TCRdb stores in-frame clones only, minus some. The data contain approximately 68,000 clones, nearly 90% of them singletons. These receptors' targets are unknown. The specimen comprised unstimulated CD8+ T cells sorted from spleen or lymph node cells, sampled before transplant. The receptors derive from a human donor who was the organ donor for an intestinal transplant.

The rearrangement uses TRBV4-3 and TRBJ2-1; TRBD2 matches 10 bases. Germline CDR1 is LGHNA and CDR2 is YSLEER. The trim removed 6 bases at V and 5 bases at J, leaving 7 bases unmatched. The CDR3 length is 15 residues. CDR3 nucleotide sequence: TGCGCCAGCAGTTCCGGGACTAGCGACCACAATGAGCAGTTCTTC. Translated: CASSSGTSDHNEQFF.

This chain connects TRBV7-2 to TRBJ1-2; a weak D match, TRBD1 (5 bases). The V gene lost 5 bases and the J gene lost 6 bases, with 13 bases spanning the gap. Germline-derived CDR1 and CDR2 are SGHTA and FQGNSA. This CDR3 has 13 residues. CDR3 coding DNA: TGTGCCAGCAGCCTCTGGGGCAACCATGGCTACACCTTC. It codes for CASSLWGNHGYTF.

J is TRBJ2-3 and V is TRBV9; TRBD1 matches 7 bases. Germline CDR1 is SGDLS and CDR2 is YYNGEE. V lost 0 bases, J lost 4 bases, and 2 bases stayed unmatched. The CDR3 is 14 residues long. The chain's CDR3 is CASSVVGGPDTQYF. CDR3 nucleotides: TGTGCCAGCAGCGTAGTAGGGGGCCCAGATACGCAGTATTTT.

The V call is TRBV5-1, the J call TRBJ1-1; 12 bases line up with TRBD1. J lost 10 bases, V lost 5 bases, and 15 bases had no gene match. In germline, CDR1 is SGHRS, CDR2 YFSETQ. The CDR3 has 16 amino acids. The CDR3 region is CASSEATGTGGGGAFF. The CDR3 DNA reads TGCGCCAGCAGTGAAGCAACCGGGACAGGGGGCGGAGGAGCTTTCTTT.

The chain has TRBV28 and TRBJ2-1; a weak D match, TRBD1 (6 bases). V was trimmed by 5 bases and J by 5 bases, leaving 10 bases between them. The CDR3 consists of 13 residues. Germline V gene data show CDR1 as MDHEN and CDR2 as SYDVKM. The CDR3 reads CASSLTGNNEQFF. CDR3 coding DNA: TGTGCCAGCAGTCTCACAGGGAACAATGAGCAGTTCTTC. The full variable domain, rest sourced from reference TRBV28 and TRBJ2-1, is DVKVTQSSRYLVKRTGEKVFLECVQDMDHENMFWYRQDPGLGLRLIYFSYDVKMKEKGDIPEGYSVSREKKERFSLILESASTNQTSMYLCASSLTGNNEQFFGPGTRLTVL.

The chain uses TRBV4-3 and TRBJ1-3; 9 nucleotides align to TRBD1. The V gene's germline CDR1 is LGHNA and CDR2 YSLEER. The CDR3 runs 15 residues. Trimming removed 4 bases from V and 2 bases from J; junction bases left unmatched: 3. The CDR3 sequence: CASSPDRGTGNTIYF. As DNA, the CDR3 is TGCGCCAGCAGCCCGGACAGGGGCACTGGAAACACCATATATTTT.

This rearrangement joins TRBV6-5 to TRBJ1-2; TRBD1 matches at 11 bases. The V and J ends lost 2 bases and 6 bases, in that order; junction bases with no gene match: 5. CDR1 MNHEY and CDR2 SVGAGI come from the germline V gene. This CDR3 spans 15 amino acids. CDR3 sequence reads: CASSYIGQGADGYTF. CDR3 bases: TGTGCCAGCAGTTACATAGGACAGGGGGCTGATGGCTACACCTTC.

V usage is TRBV25-1 and J usage is TRBJ1-2, with 7 bases fitting TRBD1. CDR1 is MGHDK, CDR2 SYGVNS, per germline. The CDR3 has 15 amino acids. Germline trimming cut 4 bases from V and 8 bases from J; bases unmatched to any gene: 13. Written as DNA, the CDR3 is TGTGCCAGCAGTGCATGGGGGGACAGCGGCCCCGGCTACACCTTC. Translated: CASSAWGDSGPGYTF.